The source of this T cell receptor (beta chain) is a study of B cell selection in AIRE deficiency. The assay was immunoSEQ multiplex PCR, and TCRdb's table has in-frame clones only and misses some. The sample has 20,000 to 30,000 clones; around 95% are singletons. CDR3 length: 15 residues. V dropped 4 bases and J dropped 0 bases, with 12 bases sitting between them. In germline, CDR1 is KGHSH, CDR2 LQKENI. The sorted conventional CD4 T cells were gated as CD4+CD127+. The chain is built from TRBV18 and TRBJ1-1; maybe TRBD1 (5 bases). The receptor was isolated from a human donor in good health. Sequenced sample: CD4+CD127+ conventional T cells sorted from PBMCs. The CDR3 loop reads CASSLSGAMNTEAFF. As DNA, the CDR3 is TGTGCCAGCTCACTTTCTGGGGCTATGAACACTGAAGCTTTCTTT.